These 14 T cell receptor beta chains share one sample of origin, sequenced in a study of T-cell memory formation after mild COVID-19. TCRdb re-analysed the 5' RACE reads in MiXCR, keeping a single row per CDR3 protein. The sample shows a few hundred thousand distinct CDR3 sequences, roughly 20% of them seen only once. Input material: PBMCs or a T cell subset sorted from them (not recorded which). These receptors came from an adult woman who had mild COVID-19 (a few samples of this study predate the infection). Cell type and time point are not known.

J is TRBJ2-1 and V is TRBV15; the D gene is possibly TRBD1 (7 bases). This CDR3 region has 17 residues. V shed 7 bases and J shed 8 bases, with 27 bases lying between them. Looked up from germline, CDR1 is LNHNV and CDR2 is YYDKDF (reference sequence). CDR3 in amino acids: CATTSYPGSGGFDEQFF. DNA for the CDR3: TGTGCCACCACCTCTTACCCCGGGTCAGGGGGGTTCGATGAGCAGTTCTTC.

V is TRBV2 and J is TRBJ2-3; TRBD2 matches 9 bases. V shed 6 bases and J 2 bases; nucleotides not matched to a gene: 6. Germline loops: CDR1 SNHLY, CDR2 FYNNEI. This CDR3 comprises 15 residues. The CDR3 loop is CASRVLAGFTDTQYF. CDR3 nucleotide sequence: TGTGCCAGCAGAGTACTAGCGGGCTTCACAGATACGCAGTATTTT.

The chain carries TRBV11-2 and TRBJ1-3; 7 bases agree with TRBD1. Per the germline V gene, CDR1 is SGHAT and CDR2 is FQNNGV. With V trimmed by 4 bases and J by 4 bases, 7 bases remained unmatched. This CDR3 is 15 amino acids long. This CDR3 is CASSSDRDRGNTIYF. The CDR3, as DNA: TGTGCCAGCAGCTCCGACAGGGACCGGGGAAACACCATATATTTT.

This clonotype came up a few times. The CDR3 nucleotides are TGCAGTGCTCTACCGACCGGGACCGTATTTAACACTGAAGCTTTCTTT. This translates into CSALPTGTVFNTEAFF. This sequence joins TRBV20-1 and TRBJ1-1; tentatively, D is TRBD1 (5 bases). CDR1 and CDR2 (germline): DFQATT, SNEGSKA (reference sequence). The V gene lost 5 bases and the J gene lost 2 bases, with 21 bases spanning the gap. The CDR3 consists of 16 residues.

This chain joins TRBV24-1 and TRBJ1-1; no firm D call. Trimming removed 4 bases at V and 0 bases at J, with 5 bases between. Germline V gives CDR1 KGHDR, CDR2 SFDVKD. The length of the CDR3 is 13 residues. CDR3 nucleotide sequence: TGTGCCACCAGTGAGAACATGAACACTGAAGCTTTCTTT. It specifies CATSENMNTEAFF.

Here the CDR3 reads CASSFRTIAYGDEQFF. CDR3 sequence (DNA): TGTGCCAGCAGCTTCCGGACTATCGCTTACGGGGATGAGCAGTTCTTC. The chain employs TRBV5-4 and TRBJ2-1; maybe TRBD2 (6 bases). V was pared by 2 bases and J by 8 bases, with 20 bases between. Germline CDR1 SGHNT, CDR2 YYREEE (reference sequence). This CDR3 has 16 residues.

The chain couples TRBV7-9 to TRBJ2-7; D is uncertain. Between the trimmed V and J ends, which lost 0 bases and 3 bases, there was a span of 9 bases. The CDR3 spans 14 residues. The germline V gene encodes CDR1 SEHNR and CDR2 FQNEAQ (reference sequence). Here the CDR3 reads CASSLAVQGYEQYF. CDR3 sequence (DNA): TGTGCCAGCAGCTTAGCAGTTCAAGGCTACGAGCAGTACTTC. Together with reference TRBV7-9 and TRBJ2-7, the CDR3 gives the full variable domain: DTGVSQNPRHKITKRGQNVTFRCDPISEHNRLYWYRQTLGQGPEFLTYFQNEAQLEKSRLLSDRFSAERPKGSFSTLEIQRTEQGDSAMYLCASSLAVQGYEQYFGPGTRLTVT.

The rearrangement joins TRBV12-3 or TRBV12-4 to TRBJ1-2; TRBD1 agrees at 8 bases. The CDR3 covers 17 residues. J gave up 7 bases and V 0 bases, and 13 bases lay outside the gene matches. The chain's CDR3 is CASSLAIPDRGLFGYTF. The CDR3 nucleotides are TGTGCCAGCAGTTTAGCGATACCTGACAGGGGCCTATTTGGCTACACCTTC.

This sequence joins TRBV12-3 or TRBV12-4 and TRBJ2-7, with TRBD1 as a possible D gene (5 bases). V lost 5 bases and J 2 bases, leaving 10 bases between the germline ends. The CDR3 consists of 13 residues. The CDR3 region has the DNA TGTGCCAGCAGTCCGACAGCCACCTACGAGCAGTACTTC. Amino acids: CASSPTATYEQYF.

The chain is built from TRBV7-3 and TRBJ2-3; unclear D gene. V lost 3 bases and J 3 bases, leaving 13 bases between the germline ends. The CDR3 spans 15 residues. Germline CDR1 and CDR2: SGHTA and FQGTGA. CDR3 protein: CASSFGIFTTDTQYF. Here the CDR3 DNA reads TGTGCCAGCAGCTTCGGTATATTCACGACAGATACGCAGTATTTT.

The chain uses TRBV30 and TRBJ1-2; 8 bases line up with TRBD1. V was clipped by 3 bases and J by 3 bases; unmatched bases: 9. This CDR3 region has 15 residues. Germline V gene sequence: CDR1 GTSNPN, CDR2 SVGIG (reference sequence). The CDR3, as DNA: TGTGCCTGGAGCGGTAAGACAGGGGTGGACTATGGCTACACCTTC. Translation gives CAWSGKTGVDYGYTF.

This clonotype was observed a few times. The chain combines TRBV11-3 with TRBJ2-1; TRBD2 aligns across 11 bases. CDR3 size: 17 residues. The V gene's germline CDR1 is SGHNT and CDR2 YENEEA. The trim removed 7 bases at V and 4 bases at J, leaving 12 bases unmatched. The CDR3 sequence: CASTRDLTSGDYNEQFF. CDR3 nucleotides: TGTGCCAGCACCCGAGATTTGACTAGCGGGGATTACAATGAGCAGTTCTTC.

Concerning this clonotype: One end of the junction does not line up with germline, which may come from a read error. This chain joins TRBV7-8 and TRBJ1-5; D is undetermined. Germline-derived CDR1 and CDR2 are SGHVS and FQNEAQ. This CDR3 is 17 amino acids long. CDR3 DNA: TGTGCCAGCAGCTTAGGTTCTGCTTGGGATAGCAATCAGCTCCAGCATTTT. This translates into CASSLGSAWDSNQLQHF.

The table lists this clonotype with a few counts. V usage is TRBV5-1 and J usage is TRBJ2-2; D is tentatively TRBD1 or TRBD2 (5 bases each). Trimming cost V 3 bases and J 4 bases, with 10 bases left between them. This CDR3 contains 14 residues. CDR1 and CDR2 from the germline V gene are SGHRS and YFSETQ. This chain's CDR3 is CASSYWGTTGELFF. The CDR3 nucleotides are TGCGCCAGCAGCTACTGGGGGACCACCGGGGAGCTGTTTTTT.